One and the same sample provided the 8 T cell receptor beta chains below, sequenced in a study of response to subunit inactivated influenza vaccine. TCRdb recomputed calls from the RT-PCR reads with MiXCR, one row per CDR3 protein. Among roughly 500,000 distinct CDR3 sequences listed, 25% were seen once. Here the sequenced sample was CD4+ T cells sorted from PBMCs, taken 4 to 6 days after vaccination. These receptors came from a man aged 50 to 59 who received an inactivated influenza vaccine.

The CDR3 DNA sequence: TGTGCCAGCAGCTGGACCGGGACAGGGGGCACTGAAGCTTTCTTT. Its translation is CASSWTGTGGTEAFF. V and J are TRBV5-5 and TRBJ1-1, with 11 positions matching TRBD1. The germline gives CDR1 SGHKS, CDR2 YYEKEE (reference sequence). This CDR3 comprises 15 residues. Trimming took 3 bases from V and 4 from J; bases not matched to a gene: 5.

The V gene is TRBV12-3 or TRBV12-4, the J gene TRBJ2-3, with D hard to call. V was clipped by 6 bases and J by 4 bases, with 14 bases between them. The CDR3 spans 14 residues. The CDR3 protein is CASSPPAIPDTQYF. The CDR3, as DNA: TGTGCCAGCAGCCCCCCGGCGATCCCAGATACGCAGTATTTT.

The sample holds many counts of this clonotype. J is TRBJ1-2 and V is TRBV12-3 or TRBV12-4, with D possibly being TRBD1 (5 bases). This CDR3 comprises 15 residues. V lost 5 bases, J lost 1 base, and 14 bases lay in between. The CDR3 region has the DNA TGTGCCAGCAGTCCTACCCTCGGGGGTAACTATGGCTACACCTTC. Translated: CASSPTLGGNYGYTF.

This clonotype was counted a few times. This rearrangement joins TRBV24-1 to TRBJ2-7; 9 bases are shared with TRBD1. V was pared by 4 bases and J by 4 bases, with 16 bases of the junction left unmatched. The CDR3 totals 18 residues. Germline V gives CDR1 KGHDR, CDR2 SFDVKD. The CDR3 nucleotides read TGTGCCACCAGTGAGCTAACCCCACGAAGACAGGGGGTATACGAGCAGTACTTC. Encoded protein: CATSELTPRRQGVYEQYF.

V gene TRBV5-4 combines with J gene TRBJ2-5; 11 positions match TRBD2. The trim removed 3 bases at V and 5 bases at J, leaving 6 bases unmatched. CDR3 size: 15 residues. Germline V CDR1 and CDR2: SGHNT, YYREEE (reference sequence). The DNA for the CDR3 is TGTGCCAGCAGCTGGGGACTAGCGGACCTGGAGACCCAGTACTTC. Its translation: CASSWGLADLETQYF.

This chain connects TRBV20-1 to TRBJ1-6; TRBD1 aligns across 7 bases. The V and J ends lost 3 bases and 7 bases, in that order; junction bases with no gene match: 3. CDR3 length: 13 residues. Germline lookup yields CDR1 DFQATT and CDR2 SNEGSKA (reference sequence). DNA for the CDR3: TGCAGTGCTAGCAAGACAGGGAATTCACCCCTCCACTTT. Amino acids: CSASKTGNSPLHF.

The rearrangement uses TRBV11-3 and TRBJ2-3; 14 nucleotides match TRBD2. Trimming removed 8 bases from V and 14 bases from J; junction bases left unmatched: 12. Germline CDR1 SGHNT, CDR2 YENEEA. This CDR3 comprises 14 residues. CDR3 bases: TGTGCCAGCCGAGCCGGGACTAGCGGGGGCCCGGTGTATTTT. Protein product: CASRAGTSGGPVYF.

The chain combines TRBV7-2 with TRBJ2-5; TRBD2 aligns across 8 bases. This CDR3 is built from 15 residues. V dropped 3 bases and J dropped 5; count of bases not matched to a gene: 8. The germline gives CDR1 SGHTA, CDR2 FQGNSA. CDR3 sequence: CASSFAGLAVETQYF. The CDR3 nucleotides are TGTGCCAGCAGCTTTGCTGGACTAGCAGTCGAGACCCAGTACTTC.